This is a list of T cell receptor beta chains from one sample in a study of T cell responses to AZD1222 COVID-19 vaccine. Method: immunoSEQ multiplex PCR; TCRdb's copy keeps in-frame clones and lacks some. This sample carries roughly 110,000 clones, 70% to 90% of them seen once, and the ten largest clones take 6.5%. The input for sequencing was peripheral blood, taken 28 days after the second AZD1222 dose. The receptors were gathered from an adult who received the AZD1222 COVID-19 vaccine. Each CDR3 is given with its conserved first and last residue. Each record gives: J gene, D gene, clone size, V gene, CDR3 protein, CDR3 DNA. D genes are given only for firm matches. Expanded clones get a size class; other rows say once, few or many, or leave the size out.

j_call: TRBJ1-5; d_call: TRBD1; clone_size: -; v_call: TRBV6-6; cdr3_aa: CASSLKGQGAQPQHF; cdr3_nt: TGTGCCAGCAGTTTAAAAGGACAGGGAGCTCAGCCCCAGCATTTT
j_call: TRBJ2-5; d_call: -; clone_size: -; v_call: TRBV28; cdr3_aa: CASSPPWGSGEETQYF; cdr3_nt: TGTGCCAGCAGCCCCCCGTGGGGTAGCGGTGAAGAGACCCAGTACTTC
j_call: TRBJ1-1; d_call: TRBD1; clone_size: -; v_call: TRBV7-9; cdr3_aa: CASSLGQANTEAFF; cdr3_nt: TGTGCCAGCAGCCTAGGACAGGCGAACACTGAAGCTTTCTTT
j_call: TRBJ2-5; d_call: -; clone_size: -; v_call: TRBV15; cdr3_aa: CATSRDQGQETQYF; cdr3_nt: TGTGCCACCAGCAGAGACCAGGGCCAAGAGACCCAGTACTTC
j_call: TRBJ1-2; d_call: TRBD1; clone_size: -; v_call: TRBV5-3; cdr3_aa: CARSTKRQGPNYGYTF; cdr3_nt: TGTGCCAGAAGCACCAAACGACAGGGCCCAAACTATGGCTACACCTTC
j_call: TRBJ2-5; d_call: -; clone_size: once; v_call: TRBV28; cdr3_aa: CASSTSGETQYF; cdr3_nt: TGTGCCAGCAGCACTAGTGGGGAGACCCAGTACTTC
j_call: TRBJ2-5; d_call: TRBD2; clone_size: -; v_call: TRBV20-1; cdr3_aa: CSASFLAGGPETQYF; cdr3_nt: TGCAGTGCTAGTTTCCTAGCGGGGGGGCCCGAGACCCAGTACTTC
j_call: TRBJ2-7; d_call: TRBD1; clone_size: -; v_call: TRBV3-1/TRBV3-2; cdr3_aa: CASSRDSSYEQYF; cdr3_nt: TGTGCCAGCAGCCGGGACAGCTCCTACGAGCAGTACTTC
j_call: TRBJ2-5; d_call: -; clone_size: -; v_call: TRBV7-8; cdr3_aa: CASSFLSETQYF; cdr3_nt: TGTGCCAGCAGCTTTCTTTCCGAGACCCAGTACTTC
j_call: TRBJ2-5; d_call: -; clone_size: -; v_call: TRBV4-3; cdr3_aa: CASSQDRAGQETQYF; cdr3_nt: TGCGCCAGCAGCCAAGACCGGGCAGGGCAAGAGACCCAGTACTTC
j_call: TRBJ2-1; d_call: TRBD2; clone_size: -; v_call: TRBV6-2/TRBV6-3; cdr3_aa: CASSVAGGQVNEQFF; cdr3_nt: TGTGCCAGCAGCGTAGCGGGGGGGCAAGTGAATGAGCAGTTCTTC
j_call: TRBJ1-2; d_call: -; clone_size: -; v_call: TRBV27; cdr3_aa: CASRYLQGNYGYTF; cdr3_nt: TGTGCCAGCAGATATCTTCAGGGGAACTATGGCTACACCTTC
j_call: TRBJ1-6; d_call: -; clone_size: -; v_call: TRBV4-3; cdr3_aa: CASSQDFASSYNSPLHF; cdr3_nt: TGCGCCAGCAGCCAAGATTTCGCTAGCTCCTATAATTCACCCCTCCACTTT
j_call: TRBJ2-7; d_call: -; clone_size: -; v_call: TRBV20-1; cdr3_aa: CSASSSHEQYF; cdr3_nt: TGCAGTGCTAGCTCGTCCCACGAGCAGTACTTC
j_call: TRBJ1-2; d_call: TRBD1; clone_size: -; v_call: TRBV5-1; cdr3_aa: CASRTGANYGYTF; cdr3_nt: TGCGCCAGCCGGACAGGGGCTAACTATGGCTACACCTTC
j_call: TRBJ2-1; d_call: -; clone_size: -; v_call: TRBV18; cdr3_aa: CASSPPAGNEQFF; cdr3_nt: TGTGCCAGCTCACCACCCGCAGGGAACGAGCAGTTCTTC
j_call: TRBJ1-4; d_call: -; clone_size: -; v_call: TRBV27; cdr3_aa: CASRLNRQATNEKLFF; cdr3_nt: TGTGCCAGCAGACTAAACCGACAGGCAACTAATGAAAAACTGTTTTTT
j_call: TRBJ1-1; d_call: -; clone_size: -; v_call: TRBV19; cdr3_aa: CASSIREANTEAFF; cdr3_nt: TGTGCCAGTAGTATCCGGGAGGCGAACACTGAAGCTTTCTTT
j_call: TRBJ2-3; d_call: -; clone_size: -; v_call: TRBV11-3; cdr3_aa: CASSQQGTSTDTQYF; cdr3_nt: TGTGCCAGCAGCCAACAGGGTACTAGCACAGATACGCAGTATTTT
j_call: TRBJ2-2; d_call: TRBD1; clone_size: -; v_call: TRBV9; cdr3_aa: CASSPDGTGIGELFF; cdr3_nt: TGTGCCAGCAGCCCAGACGGGACAGGGATCGGGGAGCTGTTTTTT
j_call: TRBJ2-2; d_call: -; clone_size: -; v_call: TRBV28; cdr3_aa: CASRPTYGGRHTGELFF; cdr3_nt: TGTGCCAGCAGACCCACCTACGGGGGTCGCCACACCGGGGAGCTGTTTTTT
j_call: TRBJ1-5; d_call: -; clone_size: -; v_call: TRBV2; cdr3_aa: CASSIQGDQPQHF; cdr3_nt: TGTGCCAGCAGTATCCAGGGAGATCAGCCCCAGCATTTT
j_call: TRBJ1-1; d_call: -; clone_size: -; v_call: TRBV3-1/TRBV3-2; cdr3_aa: CASSQVPQVEAFF; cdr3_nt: TGTGCCAGCAGCCAAGTTCCCCAGGTTGAAGCTTTCTTT
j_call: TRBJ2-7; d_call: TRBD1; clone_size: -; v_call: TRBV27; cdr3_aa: CASSPRTGAGEQYF; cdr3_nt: TGTGCCAGCAGTCCCCGGACAGGGGCCGGGGAGCAGTACTTC
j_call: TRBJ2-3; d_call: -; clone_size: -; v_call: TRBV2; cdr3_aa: CASRTGADTQYF; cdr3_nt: TGTGCCAGCAGGACCGGTGCAGATACGCAGTATTTT